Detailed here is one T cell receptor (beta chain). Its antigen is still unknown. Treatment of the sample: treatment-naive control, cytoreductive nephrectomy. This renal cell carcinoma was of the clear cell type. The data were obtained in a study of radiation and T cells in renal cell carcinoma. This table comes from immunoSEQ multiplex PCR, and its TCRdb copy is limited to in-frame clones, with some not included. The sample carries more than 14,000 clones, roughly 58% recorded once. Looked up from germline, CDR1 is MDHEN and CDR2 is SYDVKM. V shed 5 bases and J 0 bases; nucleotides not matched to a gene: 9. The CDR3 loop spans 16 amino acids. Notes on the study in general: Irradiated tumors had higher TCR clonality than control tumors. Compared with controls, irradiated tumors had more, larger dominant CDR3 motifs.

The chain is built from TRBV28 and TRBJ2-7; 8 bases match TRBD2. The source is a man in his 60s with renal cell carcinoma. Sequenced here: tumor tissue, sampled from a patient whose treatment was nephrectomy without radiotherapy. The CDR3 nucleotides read TGTGCCAGCAGTCCTTACCGCGGGGGGAGCTCCTACGAGCAGTACTTC. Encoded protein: CASSPYRGGSSYEQYF.